The clone carrying this TCR beta chain was recorded only once. The record originates from a study of blood T cell repertoires in COVID-19. Study information: The cDNA or gDNA used as material had been derived from T cells, B-cell-depleted T cells, or PBMCs.

In the original processing: For nucleated cells, counts were estimated from reference gene primer amplification. Here immunoSEQ multiplex PCR was the method, and the copy in TCRdb shows in-frame clones only, minus some. Clonal size and the V and J genes are those of that table, whereas D and trimming came from the DNA. This sample yields 230,000 or so clones, of which roughly 88% are seen a single time; about 2.3% belongs to the top ten. The V segment lost 6 bases and the J segment 2 bases; nucleotides outside the gene matches: 1. The CDR3 consists of 14 residues. Germline loops: CDR1 SNHLY, CDR2 FYNNEI.

Material for sequencing was peripheral blood. The chain recombines TRBV2 with TRBJ2-2, with 9 bases matching TRBD1. The receptor's source is a man aged 40-50 years who had recovered from COVID-19. The CDR3: CASRDRGNTGELFF. CDR3 sequence (DNA): TGTGCCAGCAGGGACAGGGGCAACACCGGGGAGCTGTTTTTT. Variable domain in full (rest from reference TRBV2 and TRBJ2-2): EPEVTQTPSHQVTQMGQEVILRCVPISNHLYFYWYRQILGQKVEFLVSFYNNEISEKSEIFDDQFSVERPDGSNFTLKIRSTKLEDSAMYFCASRDRGNTGELFFGEGSRLTVL.